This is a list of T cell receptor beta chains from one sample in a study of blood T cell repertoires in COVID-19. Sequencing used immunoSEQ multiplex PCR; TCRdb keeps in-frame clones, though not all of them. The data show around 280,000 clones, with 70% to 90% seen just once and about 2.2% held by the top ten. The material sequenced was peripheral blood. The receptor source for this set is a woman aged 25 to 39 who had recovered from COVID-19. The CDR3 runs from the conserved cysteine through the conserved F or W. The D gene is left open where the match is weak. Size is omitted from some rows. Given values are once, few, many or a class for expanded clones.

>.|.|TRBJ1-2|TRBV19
CASSSPGAAYGYTF
TGTGCCAGTAGTTCACCGGGAGCTGCCTATGGCTACACCTTC
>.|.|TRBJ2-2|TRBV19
CASSIDLIKDWAAGELFF
TGTGCCAGTAGTATAGATTTAATAAAGGACTGGGCGGCCGGGGAGCTGTTTTTT
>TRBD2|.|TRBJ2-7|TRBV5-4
CASSRGVELASSYEQYF
TGTGCCAGCAGCCGGGGGGTGGAGCTGGCAAGCTCCTACGAGCAGTACTTC
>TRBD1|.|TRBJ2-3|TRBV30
CAWVRTGGTDTQYF
TGTGCCTGGGTTCGGACAGGCGGCACAGATACGCAGTATTTT
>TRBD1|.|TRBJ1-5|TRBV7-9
CASSTSQGTGTAQPQHF
TGTGCCAGCAGCACAAGTCAAGGGACAGGCACTGCTCAGCCCCAGCATTTT
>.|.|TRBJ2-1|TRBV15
CATSRDRGAESHEQFF
TGTGCCACCAGCAGAGATCGCGGGGCGGAATCGCATGAGCAGTTCTTC
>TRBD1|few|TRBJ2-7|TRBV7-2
CASSLAADRVYEQYF
TGTGCCAGCAGCTTAGCCGCGGACAGGGTCTACGAGCAGTACTTC
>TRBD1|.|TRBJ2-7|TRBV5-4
CASSWGPGTVTYEQYF
TGTGCCAGCAGCTGGGGCCCCGGGACAGTAACCTACGAGCAGTACTTC
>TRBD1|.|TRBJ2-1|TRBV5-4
CASSLVVTGGNEQFF
TGTGCCAGCAGCTTGGTAGTGACAGGGGGGAATGAGCAGTTCTTC
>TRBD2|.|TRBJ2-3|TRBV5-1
CASSSGLAGETDTQYF
TGCGCCAGCAGCTCGGGACTAGCGGGAGAAACAGATACGCAGTATTTT
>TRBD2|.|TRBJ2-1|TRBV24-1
CATPTGLSRLAGLYNEQFF
TGTGCCACCCCCACGGGGCTGTCCAGACTAGCGGGGTTATACAATGAGCAGTTCTTC
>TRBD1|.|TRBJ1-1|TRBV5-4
CASSIDRGNTEAFF
TGTGCCAGCAGCATAGACAGGGGGAACACTGAAGCTTTCTTT
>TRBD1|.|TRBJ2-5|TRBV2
CASREGTGGETQYF
TGTGCCAGCAGGGAAGGGACAGGGGGAGAGACCCAGTACTTC
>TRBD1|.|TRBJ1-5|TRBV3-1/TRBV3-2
CASSQGGQGNQPQHF
TGTGCCAGCAGCCAAGGGGGACAGGGTAATCAGCCCCAGCATTTT
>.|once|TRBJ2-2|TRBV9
CASSVESRTGELFF
TGTGCCAGCAGCGTAGAATCTAGGACCGGGGAGCTGTTTTTT
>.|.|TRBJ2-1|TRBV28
CASKEASYNEQFF
TGTGCCAGCAAAGAAGCCTCCTACAATGAGCAGTTCTTC
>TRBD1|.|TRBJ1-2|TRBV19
CASSIAGQGPNGYTF
TGTGCCAGTAGTATAGCCGGACAGGGGCCAAATGGCTACACCTTC
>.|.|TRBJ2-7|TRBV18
CASSPSDNPNEQYF
TGTGCCAGCTCACCCTCGGACAACCCGAACGAGCAGTACTTC
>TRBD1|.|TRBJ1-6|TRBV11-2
CASSWDRNSPLHF
TGTGCCAGCAGCTGGGACAGAAATTCACCCCTCCACTTT
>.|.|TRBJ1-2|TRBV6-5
CASSFSTEGYTF
TGTGCCAGCAGTTTCTCGACAGAAGGCTACACCTTC
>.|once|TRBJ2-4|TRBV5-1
CASSLLVGQLAKNIQYF
TGCGCCAGCAGCTTGTTGGTGGGGCAGCTAGCCAAAAACATTCAGTACTTC
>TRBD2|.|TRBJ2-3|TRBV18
CASSPITSGGAGDTQYF
TGTGCCAGCTCACCAATAACTAGCGGGGGGGCTGGAGATACGCAGTATTTT
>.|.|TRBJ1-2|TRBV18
CASSTTGPYGYTF
TGTGCCAGCTCAACGACAGGACCCTATGGCTACACCTTC
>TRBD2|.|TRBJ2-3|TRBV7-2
CASSARLAGGPDTQYF
TGTGCCAGCAGCGCTCGACTAGCGGGGGGGCCAGATACGCAGTATTTT
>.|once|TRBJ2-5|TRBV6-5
CASTSPSVETQYF
TGTGCCAGCACCTCACCTAGCGTAGAGACCCAGTACTTC
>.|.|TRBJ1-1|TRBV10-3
CAISDGLAIPFF
TGTGCCATCAGTGATGGGCTCGCGATACCTTTCTTT
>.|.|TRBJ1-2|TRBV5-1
CASSLDASNYGYTF
TGCGCCAGCAGCTTGGATGCCAGTAACTATGGCTACACCTTC
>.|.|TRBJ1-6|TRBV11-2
CASSLVGQAISPLHF
TGTGCCAGCAGCTTAGTTGGGCAGGCAATTTCACCCCTCCACTTT
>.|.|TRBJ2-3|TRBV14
CASSQVYFTDTQYF
TGTGCCAGCAGCCAAGTCTATTTCACAGATACGCAGTATTTT
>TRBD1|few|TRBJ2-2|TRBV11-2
CASRGTGNTGELFF
TGTGCCAGCAGGGGGACAGGGAACACCGGGGAGCTGTTTTTT
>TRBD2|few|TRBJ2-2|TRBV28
CASSTGTSTTGELFF
TGTGCCAGCAGTACCGGGACTAGCACCACCGGGGAGCTGTTTTTT
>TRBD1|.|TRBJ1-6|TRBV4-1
CASTVGDRDNSPLHF
TGCGCCAGCACTGTTGGGGACAGAGATAATTCACCCCTCCACTTT
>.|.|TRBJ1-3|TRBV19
CASSMPGLRSGNTIYF
TGTGCCAGTAGTATGCCGGGACTAAGATCTGGAAACACCATATATTTT
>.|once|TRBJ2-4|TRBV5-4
CASSLNPRGRKNIQYF
TGTGCCAGCAGCCTAAACCCCCGGGGAAGGAAAAACATTCAGTACTTC
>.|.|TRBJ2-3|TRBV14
CASSQDRRRVPDTQYF
TGTGCCAGCAGCCAAGATCGTCGGCGGGTCCCAGATACGCAGTATTTT
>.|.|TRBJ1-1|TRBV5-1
CASSLAGVGTEAFF
TGCGCCAGCAGCTTGGCGGGGGTCGGAACTGAAGCTTTCTTT
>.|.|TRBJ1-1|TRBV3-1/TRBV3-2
CASSPSLGGTEAFF
TGTGCCAGCAGCCCATCATTAGGGGGCACTGAAGCTTTCTTT
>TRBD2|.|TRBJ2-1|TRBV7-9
CASSPTSPVSQFF
TGTGCCAGCAGCCCGACTAGCCCCGTGTCGCAGTTCTTC
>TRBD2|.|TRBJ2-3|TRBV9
CASSVEAGGQTDTQYF
TGTGCCAGCAGCGTAGAAGCGGGAGGGCAAACAGATACGCAGTATTTT
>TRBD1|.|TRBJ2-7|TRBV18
CASSPRVQGEIYEQYF
TGTGCCAGCTCACCTCGGGTACAGGGGGAGATCTACGAGCAGTACTTC
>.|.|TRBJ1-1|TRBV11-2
CASSQSRVPAFF
TGTGCCAGCAGTCAGTCCAGGGTACCAGCTTTCTTT
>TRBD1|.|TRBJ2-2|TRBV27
CAASGTDITGELFF
TGTGCCGCCTCCGGGACAGACATCACCGGGGAGCTGTTTTTT
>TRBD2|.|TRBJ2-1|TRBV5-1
CASSWWTSGGPNEQFF
TGCGCCAGCAGCTGGTGGACTAGCGGGGGCCCAAATGAGCAGTTCTTC
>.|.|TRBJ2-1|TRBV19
CASSIGGNEQFF
TGTGCCAGTAGTATAGGAGGGAATGAGCAGTTCTTC
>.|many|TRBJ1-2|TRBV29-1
CSVLAVGGYTF
TGCAGCGTTTTGGCGGTGGGTGGCTACACCTTC
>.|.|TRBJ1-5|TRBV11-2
CASSLADTQPQHF
TGTGCCAGCAGCTTAGCGGACACTCAGCCCCAGCATTTT
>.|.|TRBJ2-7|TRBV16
CASSSWVRAYEQYF
TGTGCCAGCAGCTCATGGGTACGGGCCTACGAGCAGTACTTC
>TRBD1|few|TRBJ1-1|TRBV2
CASSGGTGLNTEAFF
TGTGCCAGCAGCGGAGGGACAGGGCTGAACACTGAAGCTTTCTTT
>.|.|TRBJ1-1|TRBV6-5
CASTSLSEAFF
TGTGCCAGCACATCCCTTAGTGAAGCTTTCTTT
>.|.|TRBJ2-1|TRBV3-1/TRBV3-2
CASSQTGQPYNEQFF
TGTGCCAGCAGCCAGACGGGTCAACCCTACAATGAGCAGTTCTTC
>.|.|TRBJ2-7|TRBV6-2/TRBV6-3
CASSYKERTLGQYF
TGTGCCAGCAGTTATAAGGAGCGGACCCTGGGGCAGTACTTC
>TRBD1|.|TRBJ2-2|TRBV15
CATSVRTGALFF
TGTGCCACCAGCGTACGGACAGGGGCACTGTTTTTT
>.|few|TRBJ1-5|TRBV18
CASSPGGGQPQHF
TGTGCCAGCTCACCGGGGGGTGGTCAGCCCCAGCATTTT
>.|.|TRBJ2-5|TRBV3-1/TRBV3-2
CASSQPDRKETQYF
TGTGCCAGCAGCCAACCTGACAGAAAAGAGACCCAGTACTTC
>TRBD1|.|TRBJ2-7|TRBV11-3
CASRDRSYEQYF
TGTGCCAGTAGGGACAGATCCTACGAGCAGTACTTC
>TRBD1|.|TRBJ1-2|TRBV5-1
CASSLTQQGRMGYTF
TGCGCCAGCAGCTTAACACAACAGGGGCGGATGGGCTACACCTTC